These 12 T cell receptor beta chains were sequenced from one sample in a study of T cells in Graves' hyperthyroidism and ophthalmopathy. RNA transcripts were the template for amplifying TCR beta CDR3 regions. RT-PCR in the first round (using the HTBI primer set) targeted the TCR CDR3. From the multiplex PCR reads, TCRdb called clonotypes with MiXCR, one entry per CDR3 protein. The sample includes hundreds of thousands of distinct CDR3 sequences, 45% seen only once; the top ten take 7% to 7.5%. Sequencing was carried out using peripheral blood or thyroid tissue (not recorded which). These receptors all come from an adult man with Graves' disease, either hyperthyroidism or ophthalmopathy (not recorded which).

At least ten counts were recorded for this clonotype. J is TRBJ1-6 and V is TRBV2; D gene ambiguous. The CDR3 loop spans 14 amino acids. V lost 6 bases to trimming and J lost 4 bases, with 10 bases between them. In germline, CDR1 is SNHLY, CDR2 FYNNEI. CDR3 in amino acids: CASSATEYNSPLHF. Here the CDR3 DNA reads TGTGCCAGCAGCGCCACAGAGTATAATTCACCCCTCCACTTT.

The sample holds a few counts of this clonotype. Written as DNA, the CDR3 is TGCAGTGCTCAAGGGGGGGCTAGCGGTTTCCAAGAGACCCAGTACTTC. It codes for CSAQGGASGFQETQYF. The rearrangement joins TRBV20-1 to TRBJ2-5; D perhaps matches TRBD2 (7 bases). Germline CDR1 reads DFQATT; CDR2 reads SNEGSKA (reference sequence). The CDR3 has 16 amino acids. V lost 5 bases and J lost 1, with 20 bases in between.

Ten or more counts support this clonotype. The chain combines TRBV2 with TRBJ2-7; tentative D call: TRBD2 (5 bases). Trimming removed 3 bases from V and 2 bases from J, with 5 bases in between. The CDR3 consists of 12 residues. The germline V gene has CDR1 SNHLY and CDR2 FYNNEI. The CDR3 region has the DNA TGTGCCAGCAGTGACGGGGCCTACGAGCAGTACTTC. It specifies CASSDGAYEQYF.

The CDR3 loop reads CASSSGRRNNSPLHF. The CDR3 coding sequence is TGTGCCAGCAGTTCGGGACGGAGGAATAATTCACCCCTCCACTTT. This rearrangement joins TRBV7-6 to TRBJ1-6, with D maybe TRBD1 (5 bases). Germline V CDR1 and CDR2: SGHVS, FNYEAQ. V was cut by 6 bases and J by 5 bases, with 14 bases left in between. The CDR3 has 15 amino acids.

The chain employs TRBV25-1 and TRBJ1-2; D possibly corresponds to TRBD1 (6 bases). This CDR3 is built from 14 residues. The V and J ends lost 8 bases and 5 bases respectively, with 18 bases between them. CDR1 is MGHDK, CDR2 SYGVNS, per germline. The CDR3 here is CASSSPGQPYGYTF. CDR3 bases: TGTGCCAGCTCATCTCCAGGACAGCCTTATGGCTACACCTTC.

This clonotype showed up just a few times. The chain couples TRBV19 to TRBJ1-1; TRBD1 matches at 7 bases. There are 16 residues in the CDR3. Germline V lookup: CDR1 LNHDA, CDR2 SQIVND (reference sequence). The J segment lost 4 bases and the V segment lost 3 bases, leaving 11 bases of the junction unmatched. CDR3 nucleotide sequence: TGTGCCAGTAGTATGAACCCTGACAGGGCGGGCACTGAAGCTTTCTTT. Its protein is CASSMNPDRAGTEAFF.

The chain has TRBV29-1 and TRBJ1-5, with 8 bases fitting TRBD1. This CDR3 has 13 residues. Germline V lookup: CDR1 SQVTM, CDR2 ANQGSEA. The trim removed 8 bases at V and 7 bases at J, leaving 10 bases unmatched. CDR3 loop: CSLGGTGGQPQHF. The CDR3 coding sequence is TGCAGCTTGGGTGGGACAGGCGGCCAGCCCCAGCATTTT.

This clonotype was seen many times. CDR3 sequence: CASSLVRYEQYF. DNA for the CDR3: TGTGCCAGCAGTTTGGTTAGGTACGAGCAGTACTTC. The chain uses TRBV12-3 or TRBV12-4 and TRBJ2-7; no clear D. This CDR3 region has 12 residues. Trimming left V 3 bases short and J 4 bases short, with 7 bases between.

This clonotype was counted at least ten times. The chain's CDR3 is CASSPTGSSSPLHF. DNA for the CDR3: TGTGCCAGCAGCCCGACAGGTTCGAGTTCACCCCTCCACTTT. The chain employs TRBV7-9 and TRBJ1-6; D may be TRBD1 (6 bases). The CDR3 length is 14 residues. Trimming cost V 5 bases and J 9 bases, with 14 bases left between them. Per the germline V gene, CDR1 is SEHNR and CDR2 is FQNEAQ (reference sequence).

The V gene is TRBV19, the J gene TRBJ2-2; 7 nucleotides align to TRBD1. Germline V gene lookup returns CDR1 LNHDA and CDR2 SQIVND (reference sequence). This CDR3 contains 15 residues. V shed 10 bases and J 0 bases; nucleotides not matched to a gene: 8. The CDR3 here is CATERGQSNTGELFF. As DNA, the CDR3 is TGTGCCACTGAAAGGGGACAGTCGAACACCGGGGAGCTGTTTTTT.

The genes are TRBV20-1 and TRBJ2-5, with D possibly matching TRBD1 (5 bases). CDR1 DFQATT and CDR2 SNEGSKA come from the germline V gene (reference sequence). V lost 1 base and J 7 bases, leaving 13 bases between the germline ends. The CDR3 has 13 amino acids. The CDR3: CSARVAGRGTQYF. CDR3 nucleotide sequence: TGCAGTGCTAGAGTTGCAGGGCGTGGGACCCAGTACTTC.

The chain uses TRBV7-8 and TRBJ2-5; D is unclear. Germline assignment: CDR1 SGHVS and CDR2 FQNEAQ. V lost 5 bases, J lost 2 bases, and 15 bases lay in between. The CDR3 sequence is 15 residues long. The CDR3 DNA reads as TGTGCCAGCAGCGTGCTAGGGTTTGGGCAAGAGACCCAGTACTTC. The encoded protein is CASSVLGFGQETQYF.